The 2 T cell receptor beta chains below all came from one sample that was sequenced in a study of T cells of healthy individuals (dated by TCRdb to the late 2010s). Library method: 5' RACE. This sample was sequenced with an Illumina MiSeq. TCRdb ran its own pipeline on the public reads, namely fastp trimming at Q25 and MiXCR clone calling, and kept in-frame beta chains. Merged by CDR3 protein, the rows form single entries marked with the most common genes and DNA. This sample gives approximately 100,000 distinct CDR3 sequences in total; roughly 15% of them show up just once. Roughly 6.2% of the sample is in the top ten clones. Every receptor here comes from a human donor in good health.

This clonotype was counted a few times. The chain employs TRBV7-2 and TRBJ2-3; tentatively, D is TRBD1 or TRBD2 (5 bases each). Germline V lookup: CDR1 SGHTA, CDR2 FQGNSA. The CDR3 runs to 13 residues. Trimming took 1 base from V and 6 from J, leaving 8 bases between them. As DNA, the CDR3 is TGTGCCAGCAGCTTAGTAGGGGAGGATACGCAGTATTTT. This sequence encodes CASSLVGEDTQYF.

This clonotype was seen repeatedly, ten times or more. V gene TRBV20-1 combines with J gene TRBJ2-1; D not certain. Germline CDR1 is DFQATT and CDR2 is SNEGSKA (reference sequence). The CDR3 covers 14 residues. V lost 3 bases and J lost 2, with 11 bases in between. As DNA, the CDR3 is TGCAGTGCTAGGGGTCCCCCTACCTACAATGAGCAGTTCTTC. It yields the protein CSARGPPTYNEQFF.